This is a list of T cell receptor beta chains from one sample in a study of T cell changes during pregnancy in multiple sclerosis. Generated by immunoSEQ multiplex PCR, the TCRdb table keeps only in-frame clones and is missing some. In the table there are 57,000 or so clones, approximately 89% of which are singletons. The specimen comprised peripheral blood, sampled after pregnancy. The receptor source for this set is a female donor in good health, enrolled as a control in a pregnancy study. The CDR3 runs from the conserved cysteine through the conserved F or W. Each record gives: CDR3 length, clone size, V gene, J gene, D gene, CDR3 protein, CDR3 DNA. A D gene is named only where the DNA matches it firmly. Some rows have no size entry. The others give once, few or many, or a class for an expanded clone.

len: 13; abundance: .; v_gene: TRBV27; j_gene: TRBJ2-5; d_gene: TRBD2; CDR3aa: CASRTSGRETQYF; CDR3nt: TGTGCCAGCAGGACTAGCGGGAGAGAGACCCAGTACTTC
len: 13; abundance: few; v_gene: TRBV2; j_gene: TRBJ2-7; d_gene: .; CDR3aa: CASSDYRAGEQYF; CDR3nt: TGTGCCAGCAGTGACTACAGGGCGGGCGAGCAGTACTTC
len: 14; abundance: .; v_gene: TRBV28; j_gene: TRBJ1-2; d_gene: .; CDR3aa: CASSPGTSGYGYTF; CDR3nt: TGTGCCAGCAGTCCGGGGACTTCAGGCTATGGCTACACCTTC
len: 12; abundance: few; v_gene: TRBV19; j_gene: TRBJ1-1; d_gene: TRBD1; CDR3aa: CASRGGQGEAFF; CDR3nt: TGTGCCAGTAGGGGTGGACAGGGCGAAGCTTTCTTT
len: 15; abundance: .; v_gene: TRBV19; j_gene: TRBJ2-7; d_gene: TRBD2; CDR3aa: CASSPLAGDNEEQYF; CDR3nt: TGTGCCAGTAGCCCCTTAGCGGGAGATAATGAAGAGCAGTACTTC
len: 16; abundance: .; v_gene: TRBV5-6; j_gene: TRBJ1-1; d_gene: .; CDR3aa: CASSLITPEGNTEAFF; CDR3nt: TGTGCCAGCAGCTTGATCACGCCTGAGGGGAACACTGAAGCTTTCTTT
len: 14; abundance: .; v_gene: TRBV14; j_gene: TRBJ2-7; d_gene: .; CDR3aa: CASSAATAGDEQYF; CDR3nt: TGTGCCAGCAGCGCAGCAACCGCCGGGGACGAGCAGTACTTC
len: 14; abundance: .; v_gene: TRBV2; j_gene: TRBJ1-4; d_gene: TRBD1; CDR3aa: CASSGGGPNEKLFF; CDR3nt: TGTGCCAGCAGTGGAGGGGGCCCTAATGAAAAACTGTTTTTT
len: 17; abundance: .; v_gene: TRBV2; j_gene: TRBJ1-5; d_gene: TRBD1; CDR3aa: CASGTWTGGYSNQPQHF; CDR3nt: TGTGCCAGCGGCACCTGGACAGGGGGGTATAGCAATCAGCCCCAGCATTTT
len: 21; abundance: .; v_gene: TRBV4-3; j_gene: TRBJ2-1; d_gene: TRBD2; CDR3aa: CASSQDLRRGTSRLSYNEQFF; CDR3nt: TGCGCCAGCAGCCAAGACCTGCGTAGGGGGACTAGCCGACTCTCCTACAATGAGCAGTTCTTC
len: 14; abundance: once; v_gene: TRBV10-3; j_gene: TRBJ2-3; d_gene: .; CDR3aa: CAISSDSRGDTQYF; CDR3nt: TGTGCCATCTCGAGCGATAGCCGAGGGGATACGCAGTATTTT
len: 13; abundance: .; v_gene: TRBV6-6; j_gene: TRBJ2-7; d_gene: TRBD2; CDR3aa: CASLAGGSYEQYF; CDR3nt: TGTGCCAGCCTAGCGGGGGGCTCCTACGAGCAGTACTTC
len: 14; abundance: .; v_gene: TRBV6-6; j_gene: TRBJ1-1; d_gene: .; CDR3aa: CASSPAGTNTEAFF; CDR3nt: TGTGCCAGCAGTCCTGCGGGAACGAACACTGAAGCTTTCTTT
len: 15; abundance: .; v_gene: TRBV27; j_gene: TRBJ2-5; d_gene: TRBD1; CDR3aa: CASSELDRGSETQYF; CDR3nt: TGTGCCAGCAGTGAACTGGACAGGGGATCGGAGACCCAGTACTTC
len: 15; abundance: .; v_gene: TRBV4-2; j_gene: TRBJ2-7; d_gene: .; CDR3aa: CASSQERGPTYEQYF; CDR3nt: TGTGCCAGCAGCCAAGAGCGGGGGCCTACCTACGAGCAGTACTTC
len: 16; abundance: .; v_gene: TRBV6-4; j_gene: TRBJ1-1; d_gene: .; CDR3aa: CASSDSPGLGGTEAFF; CDR3nt: TGTGCCAGCAGTGACTCACCGGGGTTAGGGGGCACTGAAGCTTTCTTT
len: 19; abundance: .; v_gene: TRBV5-4; j_gene: TRBJ2-4; d_gene: .; CDR3aa: CASSPMTGPIPLAKNIQYF; CDR3nt: TGTGCCAGCAGCCCGATGACAGGCCCAATCCCCTTAGCCAAAAACATTCAGTACTTC
len: 16; abundance: .; v_gene: TRBV19; j_gene: TRBJ1-3; d_gene: .; CDR3aa: CASSIPGTRSGNTIYF; CDR3nt: TGTGCCAGTAGTATCCCAGGGACAAGGTCTGGAAACACCATATATTTT
len: 12; abundance: .; v_gene: TRBV2; j_gene: TRBJ2-5; d_gene: .; CDR3aa: CASEGGQETQYF; CDR3nt: TGTGCCAGCGAGGGCGGTCAAGAGACCCAGTACTTC
len: 15; abundance: .; v_gene: TRBV7-2; j_gene: TRBJ2-7; d_gene: TRBD1; CDR3aa: CASSWVGTGAYEQYF; CDR3nt: TGTGCCAGCAGCTGGGTGGGGACAGGGGCCTACGAGCAGTACTTC
len: 15; abundance: .; v_gene: TRBV6-5; j_gene: TRBJ2-7; d_gene: .; CDR3aa: CASSPNAWGFYEQYF; CDR3nt: TGTGCCAGCAGTCCTAACGCTTGGGGCTTCTACGAGCAGTACTTC
len: 15; abundance: .; v_gene: TRBV10-3; j_gene: TRBJ1-1; d_gene: .; CDR3aa: CAISENENSYTEAFF; CDR3nt: TGTGCCATCAGTGAGAACGAAAACAGCTACACTGAAGCTTTCTTT
len: 13; abundance: once; v_gene: TRBV18; j_gene: TRBJ2-3; d_gene: .; CDR3aa: CASSPSRTDTQYF; CDR3nt: TGTGCCAGCTCACCAAGCAGGACAGATACGCAGTATTTT
len: 14; abundance: once; v_gene: TRBV16; j_gene: TRBJ1-4; d_gene: TRBD1; CDR3aa: CASSPGTGDEKLFF; CDR3nt: TGTGCCAGCAGCCCCGGGACAGGGGACGAAAAACTGTTTTTT
len: 14; abundance: .; v_gene: TRBV28; j_gene: TRBJ2-1; d_gene: .; CDR3aa: CASSPSAPLGEQFF; CDR3nt: TGTGCCAGCAGCCCTAGCGCCCCCCTGGGTGAGCAGTTCTTC
len: 15; abundance: .; v_gene: TRBV9; j_gene: TRBJ2-1; d_gene: .; CDR3aa: CASSVEPSAHNEQFF; CDR3nt: TGTGCCAGCAGCGTAGAGCCTAGCGCCCACAATGAGCAGTTCTTC
len: 16; abundance: once; v_gene: TRBV25-1; j_gene: TRBJ2-1; d_gene: TRBD2; CDR3aa: CASSESKRGGRFEQFF; CDR3nt: TGTGCCAGCAGTGAATCAAAGCGGGGGGGCCGTTTTGAGCAGTTCTTC
len: 15; abundance: .; v_gene: TRBV15; j_gene: TRBJ2-3; d_gene: TRBD2; CDR3aa: CATSRERGGTDTQYF; CDR3nt: TGTGCCACCAGCAGAGAGCGGGGGGGCACAGATACGCAGTATTTT
len: 14; abundance: .; v_gene: TRBV9; j_gene: TRBJ2-4; d_gene: TRBD2; CDR3aa: CASSVAGGGDIQYF; CDR3nt: TGTGCCAGCAGCGTAGCGGGAGGGGGGGACATTCAGTACTTC
len: 15; abundance: .; v_gene: TRBV5-1; j_gene: TRBJ1-5; d_gene: TRBD1; CDR3aa: CASSLTGDPNQPQHF; CDR3nt: TGCGCCAGCAGCTTAACAGGGGACCCCAATCAGCCCCAGCATTTT
len: 13; abundance: .; v_gene: TRBV19; j_gene: TRBJ2-2; d_gene: .; CDR3aa: CASSIDVSGELFF; CDR3nt: TGTGCCAGTAGTATAGATGTTTCGGGGGAGCTGTTTTTT
len: 15; abundance: .; v_gene: TRBV9; j_gene: TRBJ2-3; d_gene: .; CDR3aa: CASSVVGRSTDTQYF; CDR3nt: TGTGCCAGCAGCGTAGTGGGGAGGAGCACAGATACGCAGTATTTT
len: 13; abundance: .; v_gene: TRBV10-3; j_gene: TRBJ2-3; d_gene: .; CDR3aa: CAISVAATDTQYF; CDR3nt: TGTGCCATCAGTGTAGCGGCCACAGATACGCAGTATTTT
len: 15; abundance: once; v_gene: TRBV6-1; j_gene: TRBJ1-1; d_gene: .; CDR3aa: CANRAGFSKDTEAFF; CDR3nt: TGTGCCAACCGTGCGGGATTCTCAAAAGACACTGAAGCTTTCTTT
len: 11; abundance: .; v_gene: TRBV30; j_gene: TRBJ1-1; d_gene: .; CDR3aa: CAWRVRTEAFF; CDR3nt: TGTGCCTGGAGGGTGCGCACTGAAGCTTTCTTT
len: 16; abundance: .; v_gene: TRBV5-4; j_gene: TRBJ2-3; d_gene: TRBD2; CDR3aa: CASSLRVAGGGDTQYF; CDR3nt: TGTGCCAGCAGCTTGAGGGTAGCGGGGGGGGGCGATACGCAGTATTTT
len: 21; abundance: .; v_gene: TRBV7-3; j_gene: TRBJ2-1; d_gene: TRBD1; CDR3aa: CASSTPTGGEGRGASYNEQFF; CDR3nt: TGTGCCAGCAGCACCCCGACAGGGGGCGAGGGCAGAGGGGCGTCCTACAATGAGCAGTTCTTC
len: 13; abundance: .; v_gene: TRBV18; j_gene: TRBJ1-2; d_gene: TRBD1; CDR3aa: CASSPGQPYGYTF; CDR3nt: TGTGCCAGCTCACCGGGACAGCCCTATGGCTACACCTTC
len: 13; abundance: .; v_gene: TRBV18; j_gene: TRBJ1-2; d_gene: .; CDR3aa: CASSPEANYGYTF; CDR3nt: TGTGCCAGCTCACCAGAGGCTAACTATGGCTACACCTTC
len: 14; abundance: .; v_gene: TRBV4-1; j_gene: TRBJ1-1; d_gene: .; CDR3aa: CASSQEGGNTEAFF; CDR3nt: TGCGCCAGCAGCCAAGAGGGGGGGAACACTGAAGCTTTCTTT
len: 15; abundance: .; v_gene: TRBV19; j_gene: TRBJ1-6; d_gene: .; CDR3aa: CASSTGIAYNSPLHF; CDR3nt: TGTGCCAGTAGTACAGGGATTGCCTATAATTCACCCCTCCACTTT
len: 13; abundance: .; v_gene: TRBV18; j_gene: TRBJ2-7; d_gene: TRBD2; CDR3aa: CATSTGGGYEQYF; CDR3nt: TGTGCCACATCGACCGGGGGGGGATACGAGCAGTACTTC
len: 15; abundance: .; v_gene: TRBV14; j_gene: TRBJ1-5; d_gene: TRBD1; CDR3aa: CASSPGQGGNQPQHF; CDR3nt: TGTGCCAGCAGCCCCGGACAGGGGGGGAATCAGCCCCAGCATTTT
len: 15; abundance: .; v_gene: TRBV11-3; j_gene: TRBJ1-1; d_gene: .; CDR3aa: CASNWGLWGHTEAFF; CDR3nt: TGTGCCAGCAATTGGGGGCTGTGGGGGCACACTGAAGCTTTCTTT
len: 16; abundance: .; v_gene: TRBV25-1; j_gene: TRBJ2-7; d_gene: TRBD1; CDR3aa: CASSSIGDSLMDEQYF; CDR3nt: TGTGCCAGCAGTTCCATTGGGGACAGCCTTATGGACGAGCAGTACTTC
len: 11; abundance: .; v_gene: TRBV27; j_gene: TRBJ2-3; d_gene: .; CDR3aa: CASGEADTQYF; CDR3nt: TGTGCCTCGGGAGAGGCAGATACGCAGTATTTT